This passage covers 12 T cell receptor beta chains from one sample sequenced in a study of post-analysis software for immune sequencing data. Overall study findings and caveats: Elevated frequency relative to controls characterized several TRBV segments in patients, TRBV5-6, TRBV5-1 and TRBV20-1 among them.

What these receptors recognize is not known. Each TCR beta cDNA library carried unique molecular identifiers. TCRdb itself ran the PCR reads through MiXCR, one entry per CDR3 protein. The sample has roughly 400,000 distinct CDR3 sequences; 30% to 45% are singletons. The source material was blood. The receptors come from a girl aged 2 to 9 with multiple sclerosis.

This clonotype showed up just a few times. CDR3 sequence: CSVGDSKKGSYEQYF. The DNA of the CDR3 is TGCAGCGTTGGGGACTCAAAGAAGGGCTCCTACGAGCAGTACTTC. The V gene is TRBV29-1, the J gene TRBJ2-7; perhaps TRBD2 as D (6 bases). The CDR3 contains 15 residues. CDR1 and CDR2 (germline): SQVTM, ANQGSEA. V lost 4 bases and J 0 bases, leaving 16 bases between the germline ends.

This clonotype was counted a few times. The rearrangement joins TRBV5-1 to TRBJ2-1; D is undetermined. The germline CDR1 and CDR2 sequences are SGHRS and YFSETQ. The V end lost 5 bases, the J end lost 1 base, and 10 bases lay between the germline ends. The CDR3 is made up of 14 amino acids. CDR3 bases: TGCGCCAGCAGTATGAGTTGGTCCTACAATGAGCAGTTCTTC. Translating it yields CASSMSWSYNEQFF.

This clonotype has only one observation. The V and J genes are TRBV5-8 and TRBJ2-7; perhaps TRBD2 as D (6 bases). This CDR3 has 14 residues. CDR1 and CDR2 from the germline V gene are SGHTS and YDEGEE. The germline V and J ends were trimmed by 3 bases and 6 bases, with 16 bases remaining between them. The CDR3 bases are TGTGCCAGCAGCTCGGGACTCCCAAGGGCCGAGCAGTACTTC. This encodes CASSSGLPRAEQYF.

About this clonotype: Its ends do not fully match the called genes, so a read error is possible. V gene TRBV10-3 combines with J gene TRBJ2-2; D possibly uses TRBD1 or TRBD2 (5 bases each). The germline CDR1 and CDR2 sequences are ENHRY and SYGVKD. This CDR3 contains 12 residues. CDR3 loop: CAISDGAGELFF. As DNA, the CDR3 is TGTGCCATCAGTGACGGGGCCGGAGAGCTGTTTTTT.

This clonotype was seen only a few times. This chain links TRBV7-9 with TRBJ2-7; 11 nucleotides line up with TRBD1. This CDR3 is built from 16 residues. CDR1 is SEHNR and CDR2 is FQNEAQ in the germline V gene (reference sequence). The junction had 4 bases not matched to a gene; V was cut back by 0 bases and J by 3 bases. CDR3 bases: TGTGCCAGCAGCTTAGCCCCCGGGACAGGGGGCTACGAGCAGTACTTC. Residues: CASSLAPGTGGYEQYF.

This clonotype was observed a few times. This chain joins TRBV20-1 and TRBJ1-2; the D is unclear. V was pared by 6 bases and J by 5 bases, with 25 bases between. Germline V gene data show CDR1 as DFQATT and CDR2 as SNEGSKA (reference sequence). CDR3 length: 16 residues. The CDR3 coding sequence is TGCAGTGCCCTTTCGACCCGTCGGGGAGAGGAGTATGGCTACACCTTC. This encodes CSALSTRRGEEYGYTF.

V usage is TRBV12-3 or TRBV12-4 and J usage is TRBJ1-1; the D is unclear. V lost 5 bases and J 0 bases, leaving 7 bases between the germline ends. This CDR3 region has 13 residues. CDR3 sequence: CASSRVVNTEAFF. In DNA form, the CDR3 reads TGTGCCAGCAGTCGAGTTGTGAACACTGAAGCTTTCTTT.

The chain recombines TRBV4-1 with TRBJ2-6, with 11 bases aligning to TRBD2. V lost 3 bases, J lost 0 bases, and 4 bases stayed unmatched. The CDR3 is 18 residues long. Germline V gene sequence: CDR1 MGHRA, CDR2 YSYEKL. CDR3 DNA: TGCGCCAGCAGCCAGCCGGGACTAGCGGACTCTGGGGCCAACGTCCTGACTTTC. Its translation is CASSQPGLADSGANVLTF.

The CDR3 DNA sequence: TGTGCCAGCAGCTCCGGGACGAGCTACGAGCAGTACTTC. Its translation is CASSSGTSYEQYF. The chain uses TRBV7-9 and TRBJ2-7; D possibly matches TRBD1 or TRBD2 (5 bases each). Germline-derived CDR1 and CDR2 are SEHNR and FQNEAQ (reference sequence). This CDR3 is built from 13 residues. V was cut by 4 bases and J by 3 bases, with 10 bases left in between.

This clonotype was counted only a few times. The rearrangement uses TRBV12-3 or TRBV12-4 and TRBJ2-5, with a tentative D call TRBD1 (6 bases). The J call may be faulty, since TRBJ2-7 better matches the DNA end. The CDR3 consists of 16 residues. CDR3 nucleotide sequence: TGTGCCAGCAGTTTGTACAGCGGCAGGGGTTCCTACGAGCAGTACTTC. Its protein product is CASSLYSGRGSYEQYF.

The chain uses TRBV6-1 and TRBJ2-7; TRBD2 agrees at 8 bases. Germline CDR1 MNHNS, CDR2 SASEGT. CDR3 length: 15 amino acids. J lost 3 bases, V lost 1 base, and 5 bases had no gene match. CDR3 DNA sequence: TGTGCCAGCAGTGAAGAGTTGGCGGGGGGCTACGAGCAGTACTTC. Translated: CASSEELAGGYEQYF.

Notes on this clonotype: Given the absence of the conserved phenylalanine or tryptophan at the CDR3 end, a read error is likely. V gene TRBV29-1 combines with J gene TRBJ1-2; D may be TRBD1 (6 bases). In germline, CDR1 is SQVTM, CDR2 ANQGSEA. Trimming cost V 3 bases and J 0 bases, with 8 bases left between them. The CDR3 has 13 amino acids. CDR3 coding DNA: TGCAGCGTTGAGGACAGCACTAACTATGGCTACACCGTC. This gives the protein CSVEDSTNYGYTV.